This passage covers 21 T cell receptor beta chains from one sample sequenced in a study of cytomegalovirus exposure and HLA in healthy donors (dated by TCRdb to 2017 to 2019). The method was the immunoSEQ multiplex PCR assay. For the multiplex PCR, a mixture combining 60 forward primers for TCR Vbeta segments and 13 reverse primers for TCR Jbeta segments was used. In TCRdb, the immuneACCESS table is reduced to in-frame sequences with V and J assigned. These tables do not hold every clone; where another copy was compared, an unresolved V gene accounts for under half, and the others remain unexplained. The sample's clone listing holds about 210,000 clones. The ten largest clones capture about 1% of the sample. Material for sequencing was PBMCs. The origin of the receptors is a young woman in good health and CMV-seropositive.

The chain links TRBV18 to TRBJ2-5, with TRBD2 as a possible D gene (5 bases). Trimming took off 1 base at V and 4 bases at J, with 13 bases between the two ends. This CDR3 spans 15 amino acids. In germline, CDR1 is KGHSH, CDR2 LQKENI. The CDR3 coding sequence is TGTGCCAGCTCACCACGGACCTTTGGAGGAGAGACCCAGTACTTC. Translating gives CASSPRTFGGETQYF.

This chain joins TRBV2 and TRBJ2-7; 7 bases are shared with TRBD2. CDR1 SNHLY and CDR2 FYNNEI come from the germline V gene. The J segment lost 3 bases and the V segment lost 5 bases, leaving 10 bases of the junction unmatched. This CDR3 has 15 residues. The CDR3 nucleotides read TGTGCCAGCAGTCTCGCTACCGGGAGGATCTACGAGCAGTACTTC. The encoded protein is CASSLATGRIYEQYF.

J is TRBJ2-1 and V is TRBV10-3; 8 nucleotides agree with TRBD2. Germline V gene sequence: CDR1 ENHRY, CDR2 SYGVKD. The CDR3 has 16 amino acids. Germline trimming cut 6 bases from V and 5 bases from J; bases unmatched to any gene: 12. CDR3: CAISPFLAGGDNEQFF. The CDR3 DNA is TGTGCCATCAGCCCTTTTCTAGCGGGCGGAGACAATGAGCAGTTCTTC.

The chain employs TRBV11-3 and TRBJ2-3; no clear D gene. The germline V and J ends were trimmed by 5 bases and 4 bases, with 16 bases remaining between them. This CDR3 is built from 15 residues. Germline CDR1 SGHNT, CDR2 YENEEA. CDR3 sequence reads: CASSPKQLGADTQYF. The CDR3 nucleotides read TGTGCCAGCAGCCCAAAACAGCTTGGCGCAGATACGCAGTATTTT.

This chain links TRBV6-5 with TRBJ1-2; 8 nucleotides align to TRBD1. CDR3 length: 15 amino acids. The germline gives CDR1 MNHEY, CDR2 SVGAGI. J gave up 3 bases and V 6 bases, and 9 bases lay outside the gene matches. CDR3 sequence (DNA): TGTGCCAGCAGACCCGACAGGGGTGGAGACTATGGCTACACCTTC. This codes for CASRPDRGGDYGYTF.

This sequence joins TRBV18 and TRBJ2-7; 9 positions match TRBD1. The germline gives CDR1 KGHSH, CDR2 LQKENI. V gave up 3 bases and J gave up 0 bases; unmatched junction bases: 6. The CDR3 extends over 16 amino acids. The CDR3 bases are TGTGCCAGCTCACCGACAGGGGGTGTCAGCTCCTACGAGCAGTACTTC. Protein product: CASSPTGGVSSYEQYF.

This chain connects TRBV6-5 to TRBJ2-7; D is perhaps TRBD1 (6 bases). CDR3 size: 15 residues. CDR1 is MNHEY and CDR2 is SVGAGI in the germline V gene. Trimming pared 6 bases from V and 0 bases from J, leaving 15 bases between. This chain's CDR3 is CASRIGGLSSYEQYF. The CDR3 DNA reads as TGTGCCAGCAGAATTGGGGGCCTAAGCTCCTACGAGCAGTACTTC.

The chain links TRBV30 to TRBJ2-6; 9 bases agree with TRBD2. The germline V gene encodes CDR1 GTSNPN and CDR2 SVGIG (reference sequence). The CDR3 is made up of 13 amino acids. The CDR3 nucleotides read TGTGGTAGCGGGAGTATGGGGGCCAACGTCCTGACTTTC. Its protein product is CGSGSMGANVLTF.

The J gene is TRBJ1-1, the V gene TRBV2; 7 bases match TRBD1. V was pared by 7 bases and J by 0 bases, with 5 bases of the junction left unmatched. The CDR3 runs 14 residues. Looked up from germline, CDR1 is SNHLY and CDR2 is FYNNEI. The CDR3 protein is CASNPGQLNTEAFF. CDR3 sequence (DNA): TGTGCCAGCAACCCGGGACAGCTGAACACTGAAGCTTTCTTT.

V and J are TRBV7-2 and TRBJ2-1; 10 positions match TRBD2. Trimming cost V 1 base and J 5 bases; bases outside gene matches: 2. Germline lookup yields CDR1 SGHTA and CDR2 FQGNSA. The CDR3 sequence is 15 residues long. CDR3 nucleotide sequence: TGTGCCAGCAGCTTAGAACTAGCGGGAAACAATGAGCAGTTCTTC. As protein: CASSLELAGNNEQFF.

The chain employs TRBV14 and TRBJ2-5; D ambiguous. The J call could be wrong; TRBJ2-7 is a better fit for the DNA end. This CDR3 has 14 amino acids. Germline values: CDR1 SGHDN, CDR2 FVKESK. The CDR3 coding sequence is TGTGCCAGCAGCCAAGAGATCGGGTCCTACGAGCAGTACTTC. Its protein is CASSQEIGSYEQYF.

V gene TRBV27 combines with J gene TRBJ1-1; maybe TRBD1 (5 bases). Per germline, CDR1 MNHEY and CDR2 SMNVEV (reference sequence). CDR3 length: 15 amino acids. V was pared by 6 bases and J by 6 bases, with 20 bases between. CDR3 DNA: TGTGCCAGCAGCCCCCGACAGACCCGTGCAGCTGAAGCTTTCTTT. It yields the protein CASSPRQTRAAEAFF.

This chain links TRBV30 with TRBJ2-7; TRBD2 matches at 7 bases. Germline CDR1 and CDR2: GTSNPN and SVGIG (reference sequence). The CDR3 covers 18 residues. Unmatched junction bases numbered 24, after V lost 4 bases and J lost 6 bases. The chain's CDR3 is CAWMQVRVPLASEGEQYF. In DNA form, the CDR3 reads TGTGCCTGGATGCAAGTCCGTGTACCACTAGCGTCAGAGGGCGAGCAGTACTTC.

The V call is TRBV7-9, the J call TRBJ2-1, with 8 nucleotides matching TRBD2. CDR1 is SEHNR and CDR2 is FQNEAQ in the germline V gene (reference sequence). The CDR3 has 18 residues. V shed 1 base, J shed 4 bases, and the junction held 12 bases outside the gene matches. The CDR3 nucleotides are TGTGCCAGCAGCTTAGGATTTTTGGCCAGCGGGAGATACAATGAGCAGTTCTTC. The encoded protein is CASSLGFLASGRYNEQFF.

The rearrangement uses TRBV5-1 and TRBJ2-5, with 10 bases aligning to TRBD1. The CDR3 covers 16 residues. CDR1 SGHRS and CDR2 YFSETQ come from the germline V gene. With 2 bases clipped from V and 4 bases from J, the junction kept 8 bases outside the gene matches. The chain's CDR3 is CASSFSRQGARETQYF. The DNA for the CDR3 is TGCGCCAGCAGCTTCTCCCGACAGGGGGCGAGAGAGACCCAGTACTTC. The whole variable domain, remainder taken from reference TRBV5-1 and TRBJ2-5, is KAGVTQTPRYLIKTRGQQVTLSCSPISGHRSVSWYQQTPGQGLQFLFEYFSETQRNKGNFPGRFSGRQFSNSRSEMNVSTLELGDSALYLCASSFSRQGARETQYFGPGTRLLVL.

The genes are TRBV6-1 and TRBJ2-3, with a tentative D call TRBD2 (6 bases). CDR1 MNHNS and CDR2 SASEGT come from the germline V gene. V was shortened by 8 bases and J by 10 bases, with 16 bases between the two germline ends. The CDR3 spans 12 residues. CDR3 coding DNA: TGTGCCAGCGGCCTAGGGAGGTCGGCGCAGTATTTT. Its protein is CASGLGRSAQYF.

The chain employs TRBV11-2 and TRBJ1-4; TRBD1 agrees at 11 bases. The CDR3 has 17 residues. V lost 5 bases to trimming and J lost 6 bases; unmatched junction nucleotides: 11. Germline V gene sequence: CDR1 SGHAT, CDR2 FQNNGV. CDR3: CASSGPGQGGFDEKLFF. In DNA, the CDR3 is TGTGCCAGCAGCGGACCGGGACAGGGGGGCTTTGATGAAAAACTGTTTTTT.

The J gene is TRBJ2-3, the V gene TRBV9; D call uncertain. Germline CDR1 reads SGDLS; CDR2 reads YYNGEE. This CDR3 has 15 amino acids. V was shortened by 3 bases and J by 4 bases, with 15 bases between the two germline ends. This CDR3 reads CASSAHVASPDTQYF. The CDR3 nucleotides are TGTGCCAGCAGCGCCCATGTAGCCAGCCCAGATACGCAGTATTTT.

V gene TRBV18 combines with J gene TRBJ2-5; TRBD1 might be the D (5 bases). Trimming pared 2 bases from V and 1 base from J, leaving 8 bases between. The CDR3 length is 14 residues. Germline V gene data show CDR1 as KGHSH and CDR2 as LQKENI. This CDR3 reads CASSPDSPQETQYF. The CDR3 DNA sequence: TGTGCCAGCTCACCAGACAGCCCCCAAGAGACCCAGTACTTC.

The CDR3 loop reads CASSFPQGEAFF. The CDR3, as DNA: TGTGCCAGCAGCTTCCCCCAGGGTGAAGCTTTCTTT. V is TRBV7-2 and J is TRBJ1-1; tentatively, D is TRBD1 (5 bases). The CDR3 length is 12 residues. The germline V gene encodes CDR1 SGHTA and CDR2 FQGNSA. With 3 bases removed from V and 7 bases from J, the gap between germline ends came to 9 bases. Together with reference TRBV7-2 and TRBJ1-1, the CDR3 gives the full variable domain: GAGVSQSPSNKVTEKGKDVELRCDPISGHTALYWYRQSLGQGLEFLIYFQGNSAPDKSGLPSDRFSAERTGGSVSTLTIQRTQQEDSAVYLCASSFPQGEAFFGQGTRLTVV.

The J gene is TRBJ1-3, the V gene TRBV19; a weak D match, TRBD1 (6 bases). CDR3 length: 17 amino acids. V was pared by 9 bases and J by 0 bases, with 21 bases between. Germline V gives CDR1 LNHDA, CDR2 SQIVND (reference sequence). The CDR3 region has the DNA TGTGCCAGAAGTTCGCTGGGGGGGCTGTTCTCTGGAAACACCATATATTTT. Protein: CARSSLGGLFSGNTIYF.